This is a list of T cell receptor beta chains from one sample in a study of response to subunit inactivated influenza vaccine. A single record per CDR3 protein comes from TCRdb applying MiXCR to the RT-PCR reads. The data contain 500,000 to 550,000 distinct CDR3 sequences, under 30% of them singletons. The same sample was also studied in work on T cells expressing NK-cell markers.

The specimen comprised CD4+ T cells sorted from PBMCs, sampled less than 13 days after vaccination. Every receptor here comes from a man aged 50 or older who received an inactivated influenza vaccine. Each CDR3 is given with its conserved first and last residue. D genes are given only for firm matches. Size tells how often a clone was seen (once, few, many) or the class of an expanded clone, and some rows leave it out.

TRBJ1-5	.	TRBV4-2	.	CASSQGGPYSNQPQHF	TGTGCCAGCAGCCAGGGAGGACCTTATAGCAATCAGCCCCAGCATTTT
TRBJ2-1	.	TRBV30	.	CAWSIDRSGQFF	TGTGCCTGGAGTATCGACAGGTCCGGGCAGTTCTTC
TRBJ2-1	few	TRBV11-1	TRBD1	CASSLEGASYNEQFF	TGTGCCAGCAGCTTAGAGGGGGCCTCCTACAATGAGCAGTTCTTC
TRBJ2-5	.	TRBV28	TRBD2	CASNMGLADQETQYF	TGTGCCAGCAATATGGGACTAGCGGACCAAGAGACCCAGTACTTC
TRBJ2-1	many	TRBV11-2	TRBD1	CASSLAGTGFSNEQFF	TGTGCCAGCAGCTTAGCCGGGACAGGGTTTTCCAATGAGCAGTTCTTC
TRBJ2-1	few	TRBV7-2	.	CASSLVLEQFF	TGTGCCAGCAGCTTAGTATTGGAGCAGTTCTTC
TRBJ1-4	.	TRBV5-1	.	CASSLTASNEKLFF	TGCGCCAGCAGCTTGACAGCCAGTAATGAAAAACTGTTTTTT
TRBJ2-7	many	TRBV20-1	TRBD1	CSARLPSGGYEQYF	TGCAGTGCTAGACTTCCATCAGGGGGCTACGAGCAGTACTTC
TRBJ2-7	many	TRBV20-1	TRBD2	CSARDRLSGASYEQYF	TGCAGTGCTAGAGATCGGCTTAGCGGGGCCTCCTACGAGCAGTACTTC
TRBJ2-2	.	TRBV6-5	TRBD1	CASSSGTGGLPNTGELFF	TGTGCCAGCAGTTCCGGGACAGGGGGCCTCCCGAACACCGGGGAGCTGTTTTTT
TRBJ2-7	.	TRBV3-1	.	CASSQDGGGPYEQYF	TGTGCCAGCAGCCAAGACGGGGGAGGTCCCTACGAGCAGTACTTC
TRBJ1-3	.	TRBV30	TRBD1	CAWRTTGGSSGNTIYF	TGTGCCTGGAGGACTACAGGGGGTAGCTCTGGAAACACCATATATTTT
TRBJ2-1	.	TRBV10-3	TRBD2	CAISELAAVGNEQFF	TGTGCCATCAGCGAACTAGCGGCCGTGGGGAATGAGCAGTTCTTC
TRBJ2-2	.	TRBV7-2	.	CASSLLPVSNTGELFF	TGTGCCAGCAGCTTACTTCCCGTCTCGAACACCGGGGAGCTGTTTTTT
TRBJ1-1	.	TRBV5-5	.	CASSRNGLETEAFF	TGTGCCAGCAGCCGAAACGGGTTGGAGACTGAAGCTTTCTTT
TRBJ2-7	.	TRBV28	.	CASSPPGVPRSYEQYF	TGTGCCAGCAGTCCCCCCGGAGTTCCCCGCTCCTACGAGCAGTACTTC
TRBJ1-1	few	TRBV4-3	.	CASSPGRRNTEAFF	TGCGCCAGCAGCCCGGGACGTAGGAACACTGAAGCTTTCTTT
TRBJ1-5	few	TRBV4-1	.	CASSQSQGSDQPQHF	TGCGCCAGCAGCCAGTCCCAGGGATCTGATCAGCCCCAGCATTTT
TRBJ2-1	.	TRBV5-6	.	CASSSVHNEQFF	TGTGCCAGCAGCTCGGTCCACAATGAGCAGTTCTTC
TRBJ2-1	few	TRBV12-5	TRBD2	CASGLSGTRYNEQFF	TGTGCTAGTGGCTTATCCGGGACTAGATACAATGAGCAGTTCTTC
TRBJ1-6	few	TRBV4-1	.	CASSQVTARGDSPLHF	TGCGCCAGCAGCCAAGTGACCGCCCGGGGAGATTCACCCCTCCACTTT
TRBJ1-2	.	TRBV4-1	.	CASSQDLRTGVGYTF	TGCGCCAGCAGCCAAGATCTTCGGACGGGGGTCGGCTACACCTTC
TRBJ2-7	.	TRBV3-1	TRBD2	CASSRFPPSIAGDSYEQYF	TGTGCCAGCAGCCGTTTTCCCCCATCCATAGCGGGAGATTCCTACGAGCAGTACTTC
TRBJ1-5	few	TRBV3-1	.	CASSHGANQPQHF	TGTGCCAGCAGCCATGGAGCCAATCAGCCCCAGCATTTT
TRBJ2-1	few	TRBV7-2	TRBD2	CASSLLAGGPVEQFF	TGTGCCAGCAGCCTACTAGCGGGGGGTCCCGTTGAGCAGTTCTTC
TRBJ1-2	.	TRBV30	.	CAWTTIIPNYGYTF	TGTGCCTGGACGACGATAATCCCTAACTATGGCTACACCTTC
TRBJ2-1	few	TRBV27	TRBD2	CASSFLGLAGLDEQFF	TGTGCCAGCAGTTTCCTGGGACTAGCGGGCCTTGATGAGCAGTTCTTC
TRBJ2-1	many	TRBV7-2	.	CASSLAGSYNEQFF	TGTGCCAGCAGCTTAGCGGGGTCCTACAATGAGCAGTTCTTC
TRBJ2-3	.	TRBV28	TRBD1	CASSPDRRRYF	TGTGCCAGCAGTCCGGACAGGCGTCGGTATTTT
TRBJ2-7	.	TRBV6-5	.	CASSYSKTPYEQYF	TGTGCCAGCAGTTACTCGAAGACCCCCTACGAGCAGTACTTC
TRBJ2-5	.	TRBV5-1	TRBD2	CASSLGASGGSETQYF	TGCGCCAGCAGCTTGGGTGCTAGCGGGGGGTCGGAGACCCAGTACTTC
TRBJ1-2	.	TRBV14	.	CASSQSRGNGYTF	TGTGCCAGCAGCCAATCCCGGGGAAATGGCTACACCTTC